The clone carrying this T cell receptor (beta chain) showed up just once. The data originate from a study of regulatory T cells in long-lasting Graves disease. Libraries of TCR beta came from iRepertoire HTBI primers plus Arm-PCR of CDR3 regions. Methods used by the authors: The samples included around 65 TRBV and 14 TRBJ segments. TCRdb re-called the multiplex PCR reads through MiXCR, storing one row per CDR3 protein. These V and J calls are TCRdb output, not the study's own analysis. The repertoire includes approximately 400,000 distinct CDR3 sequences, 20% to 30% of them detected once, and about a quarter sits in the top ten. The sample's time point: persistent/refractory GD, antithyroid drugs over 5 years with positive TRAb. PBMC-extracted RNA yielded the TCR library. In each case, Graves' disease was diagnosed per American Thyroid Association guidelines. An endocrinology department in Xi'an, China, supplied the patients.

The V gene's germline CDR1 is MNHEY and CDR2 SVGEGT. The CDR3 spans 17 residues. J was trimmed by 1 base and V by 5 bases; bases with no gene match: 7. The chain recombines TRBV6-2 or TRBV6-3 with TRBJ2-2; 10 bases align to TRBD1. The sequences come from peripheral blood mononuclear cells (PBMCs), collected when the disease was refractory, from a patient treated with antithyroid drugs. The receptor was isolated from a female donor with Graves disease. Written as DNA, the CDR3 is TGTGCCAGCAGTGAATGGTGGGACAGGGGGAACACCGGGGAGCTGTTTTTT. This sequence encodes CASSEWWDRGNTGELFF.